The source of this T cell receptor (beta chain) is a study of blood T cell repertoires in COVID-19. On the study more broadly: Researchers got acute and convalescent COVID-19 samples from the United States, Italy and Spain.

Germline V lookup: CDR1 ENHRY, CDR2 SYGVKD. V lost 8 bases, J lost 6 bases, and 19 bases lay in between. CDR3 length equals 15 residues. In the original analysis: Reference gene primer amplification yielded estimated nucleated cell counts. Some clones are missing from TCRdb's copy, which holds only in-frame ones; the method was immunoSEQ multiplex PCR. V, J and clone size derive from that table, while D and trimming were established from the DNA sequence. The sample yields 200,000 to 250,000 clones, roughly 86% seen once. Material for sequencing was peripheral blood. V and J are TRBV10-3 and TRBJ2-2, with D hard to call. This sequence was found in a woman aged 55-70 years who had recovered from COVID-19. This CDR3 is CAIFARQEKAGELFF. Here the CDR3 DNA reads TGTGCCATCTTCGCCCGGCAGGAAAAGGCCGGGGAGCTGTTTTTT.